The clone carrying this T cell receptor beta chain was seen at least ten times. Its antigen is not identified. This entry is derived from a study of T cells in Graves' hyperthyroidism and ophthalmopathy. Together with thyroid ultrasound, orbital computed tomography, serum thyroxine and TRAb, clinical symptoms were used for diagnoses. The junction had 8 bases not matched to a gene; V was cut back by 1 base and J by 4 bases. This CDR3 has 17 amino acids. In germline, CDR1 is PRHDT, CDR2 FYEKMQ (reference sequence). Notes on the study in general: A 13 V-J signature model discriminated ophthalmopathy versus stable hyperthyroidism. In validation, the model predicted ophthalmopathy. These predictions came a median about 6.5 months before onset. Most thyroid clonotypes expanded above 0.001 were also detected in blood.

TCR beta CDR3 regions were amplified from RNA. HTBI primers were employed in a first-round RT-PCR of the TCR CDR3. TCRdb re-called the multiplex PCR reads with MiXCR, one entry per CDR3 protein. The sample has about 580,000 distinct CDR3 sequences; about half are singletons. Sequencing used peripheral blood or thyroid tissue (not recorded which). The receptor's source is a woman between 18 and 29 years old with Graves' hyperthyroidism. J is TRBJ2-2 and V is TRBV13, with TRBD1 identical over 8 bases. The CDR3 here is CASSLAPGQGITGELFF. In DNA form, the CDR3 reads TGTGCCAGCAGCTTAGCCCCTGGACAGGGAATCACCGGGGAGCTGTTTTTT.